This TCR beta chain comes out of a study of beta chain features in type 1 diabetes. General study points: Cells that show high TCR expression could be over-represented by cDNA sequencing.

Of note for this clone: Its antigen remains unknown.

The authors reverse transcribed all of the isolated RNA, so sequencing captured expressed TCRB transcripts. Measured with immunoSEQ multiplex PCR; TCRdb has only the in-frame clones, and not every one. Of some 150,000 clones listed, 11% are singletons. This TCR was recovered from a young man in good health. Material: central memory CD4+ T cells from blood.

The CDR3 is CAWSPDGYEQYF. For the CDR3, the DNA is TGTGCCTGGAGTCCGGACGGGTACGAGCAGTACTTC. The V and J genes are TRBV30 and TRBJ2-5, with unresolved D. The DNA matches TRBJ2-7 better at its end, which makes the J call doubtful. Germline CDR1 is GTSNPN and CDR2 is SVGIG (reference sequence). CDR3 length: 12 residues.